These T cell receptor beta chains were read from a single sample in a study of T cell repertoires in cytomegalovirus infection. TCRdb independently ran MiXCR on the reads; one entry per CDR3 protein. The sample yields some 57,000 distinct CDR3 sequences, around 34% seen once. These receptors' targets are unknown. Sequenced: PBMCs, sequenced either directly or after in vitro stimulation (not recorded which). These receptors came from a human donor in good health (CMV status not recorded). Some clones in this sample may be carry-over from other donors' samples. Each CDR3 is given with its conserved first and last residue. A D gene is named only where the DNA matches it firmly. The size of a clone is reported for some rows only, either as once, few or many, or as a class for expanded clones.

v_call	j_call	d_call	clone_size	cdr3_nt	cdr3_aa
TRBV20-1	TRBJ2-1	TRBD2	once	TGCAGTGCTAGATCGCAGAGCGGGAGGGCCGATGAGCAGTTCTTC	CSARSQSGRADEQFF
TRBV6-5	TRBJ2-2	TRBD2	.	TGTGCCAGCACCACCGGGACTAGCAGCACCGGGGAGCTGTTTTTT	CASTTGTSSTGELFF
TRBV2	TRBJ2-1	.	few	TGTGCCAGCGGAAGGAGTGAGCAGTTCTTC	CASGRSEQFF
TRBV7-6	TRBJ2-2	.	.	TGTGCCAGCAGCTCACAGGCAAGGAACACCGGGGAGCTGTTTTTT	CASSSQARNTGELFF
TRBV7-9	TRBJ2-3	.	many	TGTGCCAGCAGCCTAGAGCCTAGCGCCCTCACAGATACGCAGTATTTT	CASSLEPSALTDTQYF
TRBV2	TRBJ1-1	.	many	TGTGCCAGCAGAGATAATGCCGGGACAGAAGCTTTCTTT	CASRDNAGTEAFF
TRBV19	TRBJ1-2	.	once	TGTGCCAGTAGTAGGCCGGGCGACGGGAGCTATGGCTACACCTTC	CASSRPGDGSYGYTF
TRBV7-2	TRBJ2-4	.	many	TGTGCCAGCGACGGCCCATTAGAAATAGCCAAAAACATTCAGTACTTC	CASDGPLEIAKNIQYF
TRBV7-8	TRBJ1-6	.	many	TGTGCCAGCAGCCCCGAGAGGCTCGCCTATAATTCACCCCTCCACTTT	CASSPERLAYNSPLHF
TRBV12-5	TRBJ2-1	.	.	TGTGCTAGTGGGGCCCCGAGGACTCCTCAAGGTAATGAGCAGTTCTTC	CASGAPRTPQGNEQFF
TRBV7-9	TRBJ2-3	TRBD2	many	TGTGCCAGCAGCTTCTACATGACTAGCGGGTTCACAGATACGCAGTATTTT	CASSFYMTSGFTDTQYF
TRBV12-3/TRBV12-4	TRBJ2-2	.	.	TGTGCCAGCGGGCGACAGACTACGAACACCGGGGAGCTGTTTTTT	CASGRQTTNTGELFF
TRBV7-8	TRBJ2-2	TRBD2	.	TGTGCCAGCAGCCCTCCGTGGGGGGGGACCGGGGAGCTGTTTTTT	CASSPPWGGTGELFF
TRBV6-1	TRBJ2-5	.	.	TGTGCCAGCAGTTACATGGGGATCTCCCAAGAGACCCAGTACTTC	CASSYMGISQETQYF
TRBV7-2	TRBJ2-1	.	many	TGTGCCAGCAGCTTAAGGGGGGGCTCCTACAATGAGCAGTTCTTC	CASSLRGGSYNEQFF
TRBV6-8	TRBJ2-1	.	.	TGTGCCAGCAGACTAGCTACGCCCCACAATGAGCAGTTCTTC	CASRLATPHNEQFF
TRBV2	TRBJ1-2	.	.	TGTGCCAGCAGTGAATGGGTCGGCCGAAACTATGGCTACACCTTC	CASSEWVGRNYGYTF
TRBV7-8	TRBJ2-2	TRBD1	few	TGTGCCAGCAGCTCGAAACAGGGGTCAGTCACCGGGGAGCTGTTTTTT	CASSSKQGSVTGELFF
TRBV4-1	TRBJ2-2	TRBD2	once	TGCGCCAGCAGCCAGACCACTAGCGGGGGGACCACCGGGGAGCTGTTTTTT	CASSQTTSGGTTGELFF
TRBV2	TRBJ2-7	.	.	TGTGCCAGCAGTGTCAGGTCCTACGAGCAGTACTTC	CASSVRSYEQYF
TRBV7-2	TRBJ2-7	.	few	TGTGCCAGCAGCTTAGGTCTCGCCCGCTCCTACGAGCAGTACTTC	CASSLGLARSYEQYF
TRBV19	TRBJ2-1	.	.	TGTGCCAGTAGTATATGGGAGCCCCTACACAATGAGCAGTTCTTC	CASSIWEPLHNEQFF
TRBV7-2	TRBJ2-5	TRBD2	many	TGTGCCAGCAGCTGGCGGGCTAGCGGGGGGAGGGAAGAGACCCAGTACTTC	CASSWRASGGREETQYF
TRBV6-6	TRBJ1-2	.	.	TGTGCCAGCAGACCGCGGGGGCAGGGTGACTATGGCTACACCTTC	CASRPRGQGDYGYTF
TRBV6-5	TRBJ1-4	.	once	TGTGCCAGCAGGCGAAGGTCCGGTGGTGAAAAACTGTTTTTT	CASRRRSGGEKLFF
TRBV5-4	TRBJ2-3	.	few	TGTGCCAGCAGCAGTGTGGACAAAGCAGATACGCAGTATTTT	CASSSVDKADTQYF
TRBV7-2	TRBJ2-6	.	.	TGTGCCAGCAGCCTTTTTATGGGGAGGACTGGGGCCAACGTCCTGACTTTC	CASSLFMGRTGANVLTF
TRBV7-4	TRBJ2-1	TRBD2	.	TGTGCCAGCAGCTTCGGAGCGGGGGTATACAATGAGCAGTTCTTC	CASSFGAGVYNEQFF
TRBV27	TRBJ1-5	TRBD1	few	TGTGCCAGCAGTTCCCCGGGACAGGGGGAGCCCCAGCATTTT	CASSSPGQGEPQHF
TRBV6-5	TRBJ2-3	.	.	TGTGCCAGCAGTTACTCGGGCAGCGCAACAGATACGCAGTATTTT	CASSYSGSATDTQYF
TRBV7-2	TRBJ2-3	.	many	TGTGCCAGCAGCTTGGGGGCGGGAGATACGCAGTATTTT	CASSLGAGDTQYF
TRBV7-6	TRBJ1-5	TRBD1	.	TGTGCCAGCAGCGCCCCCCGAGGGGGCGCCAGGGTCCGTCAGCCCCAGCATTTT	CASSAPRGGARVRQPQHF
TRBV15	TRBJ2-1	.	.	TGTGCCACCAGCAGAGATAGAGCTAAGAGCTCCTACAATGAGCAGTTCTTC	CATSRDRAKSSYNEQFF
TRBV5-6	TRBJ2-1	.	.	TGTGCCAGCGCACCGGGAGTAGGTAATGAGCAGTTCTTC	CASAPGVGNEQFF
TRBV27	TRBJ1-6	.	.	TGTGCCAGCAGTCACGGACCCCTCCGGGTTCCCTATAATTCACCCCTCCACTTT	CASSHGPLRVPYNSPLHF
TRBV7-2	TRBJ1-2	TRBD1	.	TGTGCCACCAGCTCTCAATCCGGGACAGGGAACTATGGCTACACCTTC	CATSSQSGTGNYGYTF
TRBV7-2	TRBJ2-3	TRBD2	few	TGTGCCAGCAGCAAACAGGCGACTAGCGGATTCACAGATACGCAGTATTTT	CASSKQATSGFTDTQYF
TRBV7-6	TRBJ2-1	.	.	TGTGCCAGCAGCTTAGGCCTGTGGGAGCAGTTCTTC	CASSLGLWEQFF
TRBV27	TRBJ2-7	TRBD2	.	TGTGCCAGCAGTTTATCCGGACTAGCGGATAATATTCCCTACGAGCAGTACTTC	CASSLSGLADNIPYEQYF
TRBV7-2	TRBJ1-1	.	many	TGTGCCAGCAGCTTTTGGATGAACACTGAAGCTTTCTTT	CASSFWMNTEAFF
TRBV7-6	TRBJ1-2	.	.	TGTGCCAGCAGCAAAAACTATGGCTACACCTTC	CASSKNYGYTF
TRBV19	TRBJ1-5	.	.	TGTGCCAGTAGTATAGATGGGATGCAAGGGTCAAGTGGTAATCAGCCCCAGCATTTT	CASSIDGMQGSSGNQPQHF
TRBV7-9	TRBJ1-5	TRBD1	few	TGTGCCAGCAGCCGGACAGGTTCTAGCAATCAGCCCCAGCATTTT	CASSRTGSSNQPQHF
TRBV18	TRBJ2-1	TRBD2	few	TGTGCCAGCTCACCGACTAGCGGAGATTACAATGAGCAGTTCTTC	CASSPTSGDYNEQFF
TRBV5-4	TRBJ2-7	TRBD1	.	TGTGCCAGCAGCTCAGAGACAGGGAACGAGCAGTACTTC	CASSSETGNEQYF